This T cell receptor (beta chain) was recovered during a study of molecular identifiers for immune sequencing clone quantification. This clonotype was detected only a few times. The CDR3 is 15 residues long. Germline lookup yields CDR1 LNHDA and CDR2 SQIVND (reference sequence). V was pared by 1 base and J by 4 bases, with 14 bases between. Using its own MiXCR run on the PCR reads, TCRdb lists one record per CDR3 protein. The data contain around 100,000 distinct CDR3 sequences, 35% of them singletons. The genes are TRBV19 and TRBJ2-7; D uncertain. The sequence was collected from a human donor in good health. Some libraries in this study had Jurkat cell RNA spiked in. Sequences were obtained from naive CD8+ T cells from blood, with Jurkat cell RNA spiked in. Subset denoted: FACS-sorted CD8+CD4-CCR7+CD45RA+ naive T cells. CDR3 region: CASSIVPADLYEQYF. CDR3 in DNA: TGTGCCAGTAGTATAGTTCCCGCGGACCTATACGAGCAGTACTTC.